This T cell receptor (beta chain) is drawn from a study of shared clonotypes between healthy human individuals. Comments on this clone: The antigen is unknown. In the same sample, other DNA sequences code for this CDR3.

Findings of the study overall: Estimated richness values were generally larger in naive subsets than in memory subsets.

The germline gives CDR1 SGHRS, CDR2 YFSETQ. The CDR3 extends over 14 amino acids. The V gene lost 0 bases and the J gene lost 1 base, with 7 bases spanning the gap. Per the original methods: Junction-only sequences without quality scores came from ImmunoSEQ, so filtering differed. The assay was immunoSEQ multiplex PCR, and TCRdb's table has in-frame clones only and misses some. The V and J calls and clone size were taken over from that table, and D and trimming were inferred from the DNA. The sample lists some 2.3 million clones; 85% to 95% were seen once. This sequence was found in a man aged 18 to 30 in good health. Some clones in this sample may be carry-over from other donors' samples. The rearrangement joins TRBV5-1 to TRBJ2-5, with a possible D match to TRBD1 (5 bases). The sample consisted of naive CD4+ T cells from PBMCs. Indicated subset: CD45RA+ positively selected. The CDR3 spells CASSLEGSQETQYF. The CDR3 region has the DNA TGCGCCAGCAGCTTGGAGGGGTCCCAAGAGACCCAGTACTTC.